Listed here are 25 T cell receptor beta chains from one sample, sequenced in a study of technical replicates of blood from a handful of donors. The repertoire was sequenced with immunoSEQ multiplex PCR; TCRdb's copy has only in-frame clones and lacks some. This sample has 60,000 to 65,000 clones, with about 86% found just once. Sequencing was done on a sample of PBMCs. Source of these receptors: a human donor in good health. Some clones in this sample may be carry-over from other donors' samples.

V is TRBV5-1 and J is TRBJ2-1, with D possibly matching TRBD2 (5 bases). CDR3 length: 16 residues. The V end lost 3 bases, the J end lost 0 bases, and 13 bases lay between the germline ends. Germline V lookup: CDR1 SGHRS, CDR2 YFSETQ. CDR3 residues: CASSWGRRSSYNEQFF. For the CDR3, the DNA is TGCGCCAGCAGCTGGGGTAGGAGGAGCTCCTACAATGAGCAGTTCTTC.

V is TRBV4-3 and J is TRBJ2-1, with 9 bases aligning to TRBD2. This CDR3 contains 15 residues. Trimming took 1 base from V and 6 from J; bases not matched to a gene: 4. Germline values: CDR1 LGHNA, CDR2 YSLEER. Written as DNA, the CDR3 is TGCGCCAGCAGCCAAGGTGGCGGGGGGGCCAATGAGCAGTTCTTC. Translating gives CASSQGGGGANEQFF.

The chain is built from TRBV11-3 and TRBJ2-1, with D possibly being TRBD2 (6 bases). Germline assignment: CDR1 SGHNT and CDR2 YENEEA. This CDR3 contains 12 residues. V lost 3 bases and J 6 bases, leaving 6 bases between the germline ends. The CDR3 DNA is TGTGCCAGCAGCTTCGGGGGCAATGAGCAGTTCTTC. Translated: CASSFGGNEQFF.

This chain uses TRBV7-9 with TRBJ1-2, with TRBD1 identical over 7 bases. Germline values: CDR1 SEHNR, CDR2 FQNEAQ (reference sequence). After removal of 3 bases from V and 8 bases from J, the junction contained 6 bases not matched to a gene. The CDR3 is made up of 13 amino acids. In DNA, the CDR3 is TGTGCCAGCAGCTTCACAGGGGTCGGAGGCTACACCTTC. It specifies CASSFTGVGGYTF.

This chain joins TRBV9 and TRBJ2-7; D remains ambiguous. The germline V and J ends were trimmed by 0 bases and 0 bases, with 13 bases remaining between them. This CDR3 region has 16 residues. CDR1 and CDR2 from the germline V gene are SGDLS and YYNGEE. DNA of the CDR3: TGTGCCAGCAGCGTAGGAGAGGCAGCAAGCTCCTACGAGCAGTACTTC. It specifies CASSVGEAASSYEQYF.

V is TRBV19 and J is TRBJ2-7, with 9 bases that match TRBD2. The CDR3 extends over 15 amino acids. Germline V gives CDR1 LNHDA, CDR2 SQIVND (reference sequence). The V segment lost 3 bases and the J segment 0 bases; nucleotides outside the gene matches: 3. The CDR3 coding sequence is TGTGCCAGTAGTATCAGCGGGAGGACCTCCTACGAGCAGTACTTC. Protein product: CASSISGRTSYEQYF.

This chain links TRBV2 with TRBJ1-1; no firm D call. This CDR3 is 11 amino acids long. Trimming stripped 8 bases from V and 3 bases from J, with 7 bases between. Germline CDR1 and CDR2: SNHLY and FYNNEI. CDR3 loop: CASDEDTEAFF. The CDR3 DNA reads TGTGCCAGCGATGAGGACACTGAAGCTTTCTTT.

V usage is TRBV9 and J usage is TRBJ2-1; 7 nucleotides line up with TRBD2. The CDR3 runs 16 residues. The trim removed 0 bases at V and 5 bases at J, leaving 8 bases unmatched. The germline V gene encodes CDR1 SGDLS and CDR2 YYNGEE. The CDR3 is CASSVGRLAVNNEQFF. In DNA, the CDR3 is TGTGCCAGCAGCGTAGGTCGACTAGCTGTCAACAATGAGCAGTTCTTC.

This clone was counted a few times. V usage is TRBV19 and J usage is TRBJ1-5; no clear D. CDR3 length: 17 residues. Germline V gene lookup returns CDR1 LNHDA and CDR2 SQIVND (reference sequence). V gave up 7 bases and J gave up 0 bases, with 19 bases separating them. In nucleotides, the CDR3 is TGTGCCAGTAATCAGCCGGGAGCTCAATATAGCAATCAGCCCCAGCATTTT. It is translated as CASNQPGAQYSNQPQHF.

V gene TRBV18 combines with J gene TRBJ2-5, with a possible D match to TRBD2 (5 bases). CDR1 KGHSH and CDR2 LQKENI come from the germline V gene. This CDR3 region has 15 residues. Trimming removed 2 bases at V and 5 bases at J, with 15 bases between. CDR3 in amino acids: CASSPGAGLWETQYF. The CDR3 DNA reads TGTGCCAGCTCACCAGGCGCGGGTTTGTGGGAGACCCAGTACTTC.

The chain links TRBV2 to TRBJ1-6, with no clear D. The length of the CDR3 is 16 residues. V was cut by 5 bases and J by 6 bases, with 17 bases left in between. In germline, CDR1 is SNHLY, CDR2 FYNNEI. The CDR3 reads CASSTQSPHPNSPLHF. The CDR3 coding sequence is TGTGCCAGCAGTACACAGAGTCCCCACCCTAATTCACCCCTCCACTTT.

J is TRBJ2-2 and V is TRBV19, with D possibly TRBD2 on 6 matching bases. The CDR3 is 14 residues long. Germline CDR1 and CDR2: LNHDA and SQIVND (reference sequence). With 3 bases removed from V and 5 bases from J, the gap between germline ends came to 10 bases. CDR3 region: CASSMGGLTGELFF. CDR3 in DNA: TGTGCCAGTAGTATGGGGGGACTTACCGGGGAGCTGTTTTTT.

The J gene is TRBJ2-7, the V gene TRBV27, with D possibly being TRBD2 (5 bases). Trimming removed 1 base at V and 1 base at J, with 11 bases between. The CDR3 is 15 residues long. Germline CDR1 is MNHEY and CDR2 is SMNVEV (reference sequence). CDR3 region: CASSLLEGASYEQYF. The CDR3 nucleotides are TGTGCCAGCAGTTTATTAGAGGGAGCTTCCTACGAGCAGTACTTC.

The chain couples TRBV7-3 to TRBJ1-1; D unclear. This CDR3 has 13 residues. Deletions cut 4 bases from V and 0 bases from J, with 6 bases between. Germline V gene sequence: CDR1 SGHTA, CDR2 FQGTGA. CDR3 sequence reads: CASSSGVNTEAFF. The CDR3 bases are TGTGCCAGCAGCTCCGGGGTGAACACTGAAGCTTTCTTT. The full variable domain, rest sourced from reference TRBV7-3 and TRBJ1-1, is GAGVSQTPSNKVTEKGKYVELRCDPISGHTALYWYRQSLGQGPEFLIYFQGTGAADDSGLPNDRFFAVRPEGSVSTLKIQRTERGDSAVYLCASSSGVNTEAFFGQGTRLTVV.

The V gene is TRBV2, the J gene TRBJ1-6; 12 positions match TRBD1. The CDR3 sequence is 15 residues long. Germline CDR1 and CDR2: SNHLY and FYNNEI. Germline trimming cut 1 base from V and 9 bases from J; bases unmatched to any gene: 1. CDR3 loop: CASSEVGQGASPLHF. As DNA, the CDR3 is TGTGCCAGCAGTGAAGTGGGACAGGGGGCTTCACCCCTCCACTTT.

V is TRBV4-1 and J is TRBJ2-7; D perhaps matches TRBD1 (6 bases). Germline lookup yields CDR1 MGHRA and CDR2 YSYEKL. The germline V and J ends were trimmed by 1 base and 2 bases, with 15 bases remaining between them. There are 16 residues in the CDR3. The CDR3, as DNA: TGCGCCAGCAGCCAAGGCCCGACGACAGGCGCCTACGAGCAGTACTTC. Translating it yields CASSQGPTTGAYEQYF.

This chain uses TRBV9 with TRBJ2-3, with 7 bases fitting TRBD2. There are 16 residues in the CDR3. V was clipped by 1 base and J by 6 bases; unmatched bases: 11. CDR1 and CDR2 (germline): SGDLS, YYNGEE. CDR3 in DNA: TGTGCCAGCAGCGTAAGGGAGGGAGGGCCAGGGGATACGCAGTATTTT. This sequence encodes CASSVREGGPGDTQYF.

The chain couples TRBV12-2 to TRBJ2-1; the table's D call, TRBD1, was not checked against the DNA. TRBV12-2 is described as a pseudogene. This CDR3 spans 16 amino acids. This CDR3 reads CASHPRGHGLRGEQFF. CDR3 nucleotides: TGTGCAAGTCACCCACGGGGACATGGTCTTCGGGGTGAGCAGTTCTTC.

Written as DNA, the CDR3 is TGTGCCAGCAGCTTAGAGACGCGGGGGGCGGCAGATACGCAGTATTTT. This codes for CASSLETRGAADTQYF. V and J are TRBV11-1 and TRBJ2-3; TRBD2 aligns across 8 bases. The CDR3 has 16 residues. CDR1 is SGHAT and CDR2 is FQDESV in the germline V gene (reference sequence). The J segment lost 4 bases and the V segment lost 1 base, leaving 7 bases of the junction unmatched.

The rearrangement links TRBV7-2 to TRBJ2-2; no clear D. The V gene's germline CDR1 is SGHTA and CDR2 FQGNSA. V was shortened by 4 bases and J by 5 bases, with 8 bases between the two germline ends. The CDR3 consists of 13 residues. CDR3 in amino acids: CASSSYGTGELFF. The CDR3 bases are TGTGCCAGCAGCTCCTACGGTACCGGGGAGCTGTTTTTT.

This rearrangement joins TRBV9 to TRBJ2-3, with 11 bases fitting TRBD2. J gave up 7 bases and V 1 base, and 14 bases lay outside the gene matches. CDR1 is SGDLS and CDR2 is YYNGEE in the germline V gene. There are 18 residues in the CDR3. This CDR3 reads CASSVRAIAGGPEYTQYF. CDR3 nucleotide sequence: TGTGCCAGCAGCGTACGGGCCATAGCGGGGGGGCCGGAATATACGCAGTATTTT.

The chain has TRBV18 and TRBJ1-1, with D unresolved. The germline V gene encodes CDR1 KGHSH and CDR2 LQKENI. CDR3 length: 11 amino acids. V was shortened by 6 bases and J by 4 bases, with 6 bases between the two germline ends. The CDR3 DNA is TGTGCCAGCTCTAGGAGCACTGAAGCTTTCTTT. It translates to CASSRSTEAFF.

This sequence joins TRBV29-1 and TRBJ2-7, with 7 bases fitting TRBD1. The CDR3 runs 12 residues. Germline CDR1 and CDR2: SQVTM and ANQGSEA. V was pared by 6 bases and J by 3 bases, with 5 bases of the junction left unmatched. CDR3 nucleotide sequence: TGCAGCGTCAGCCGGGACAGCTACGAGCAGTACTTC. Translated: CSVSRDSYEQYF.

The rearrangement links TRBV7-3 to TRBJ2-5; D uncertain. Germline V gene data show CDR1 as SGHTA and CDR2 as FQGTGA. CDR3 length: 13 residues. The germline V and J ends were trimmed by 5 bases and 1 base, with 8 bases remaining between them. The CDR3 DNA reads TGTGCCAGCAGCGCTCTAGTCCAAGAGACCCAGTACTTC. Amino acid sequence: CASSALVQETQYF.

The CDR3 coding sequence is TGTGCCAGCAGCTCTACCTCCGGGACAGGGGGCTCTGGAAACACCATATATTTT. Translated: CASSSTSGTGGSGNTIYF. V usage is TRBV7-6 and J usage is TRBJ1-3; 11 nucleotides match TRBD1. The CDR3 has 18 residues. The V and J ends lost 4 bases and 0 bases, in that order; junction bases with no gene match: 8. Germline lookup yields CDR1 SGHVS and CDR2 FNYEAQ. Together with reference TRBV7-6 and TRBJ1-3, the CDR3 gives the full variable domain: GAGVSQSPRYKVTKRGQDVALRCDPISGHVSLYWYRQALGQGPEFLTYFNYEAQQDKSGLPNDRFSAERPEGSISTLTIQRTEQRDSAMYRCASSSTSGTGGSGNTIYFGEGSWLTVV.